What follows are 20 T cell receptor beta chains derived from one specimen sequenced in a study of T-cell reconstitution after alpha-beta-depleted transplantation in children. The TCRbeta library was prepared with unique molecular identifiers. One entry per CDR3 protein, called by TCRdb with MiXCR from the PCR reads. The sample holds 600,000 to 700,000 distinct CDR3 sequences, 16% seen once. The sequenced sample was PBMCs from the stem cell graft donor, obtained from the stem cell graft. The receptors shown here come from a human donor who donated a stem cell graft to a child with acute myeloid leukemia.

This clonotype was picked up many times. The chain couples TRBV20-1 to TRBJ1-5, with TRBD1 as a possible D gene (5 bases). V was shortened by 1 base and J by 5 bases, with 6 bases between the two germline ends. The CDR3 is made up of 12 amino acids. CDR1 DFQATT and CDR2 SNEGSKA come from the germline V gene (reference sequence). Here the CDR3 DNA reads TGCAGTGCTAGAGCGGGGGATCAGCCCCAGCATTTT. Amino acid sequence: CSARAGDQPQHF.

The chain has TRBV6-2 or TRBV6-3 and TRBJ2-1; 7 bases are shared with TRBD1. CDR1 MNHEY and CDR2 SVGEGT come from the germline V gene. CDR3 length equals 14 residues. The trim removed 5 bases at V and 8 bases at J, leaving 9 bases unmatched. This CDR3 is CASSGTERPDEQFF. CDR3 nucleotide sequence: TGTGCCAGCAGTGGGACAGAACGACCGGATGAGCAGTTCTTC.

The chain is built from TRBV20-1 and TRBJ2-2; possible D gene TRBD2, 5 bases. Trimming removed 6 bases from V and 7 bases from J, with 18 bases in between. Germline CDR1 and CDR2: DFQATT and SNEGSKA (reference sequence). The CDR3 length is 14 residues. The CDR3 loop is CSAAPTRAGGELFF. The CDR3 DNA reads as TGCAGTGCCGCCCCAACTAGGGCGGGCGGGGAGCTGTTTTTT.

The chain recombines TRBV7-9 with TRBJ2-7; perhaps TRBD2 as D (6 bases). Deletions cut 5 bases from V and 5 bases from J, with 10 bases between. The germline gives CDR1 SEHNR, CDR2 FQNEAQ (reference sequence). This CDR3 is 12 amino acids long. The CDR3 sequence is CASSRGTDEQYV. As DNA, the CDR3 is TGTGCCAGCAGCCGCGGGACTGACGAGCAGTACGTC.

This clonotype was seen repeatedly, ten times or more. J is TRBJ2-1 and V is TRBV6-1; 7 bases agree with TRBD2. The CDR3 covers 13 residues. Trimming took 4 bases from V and 5 from J; bases not matched to a gene: 2. The V gene's germline CDR1 is MNHNS and CDR2 SASEGT. The CDR3 DNA sequence: TGTGCCAGCAGTGGGGGGGGAAACAATGAGCAGTTCTTC. Protein product: CASSGGGNNEQFF.

Ten or more counts support this clonotype. This chain joins TRBV29-1 and TRBJ2-1; 7 nucleotides align to TRBD2. J gave up 8 bases and V 6 bases, and 10 bases lay outside the gene matches. The CDR3 has 13 amino acids. Germline values: CDR1 SQVTM, CDR2 ANQGSEA. The CDR3 spells CSVETSWIDEQFF. In DNA, the CDR3 is TGCAGCGTAGAGACTAGCTGGATCGATGAGCAGTTCTTC.

The chain couples TRBV5-5 to TRBJ1-2, with 7 bases aligning to TRBD1. The V segment lost 3 bases and the J segment 4 bases; nucleotides outside the gene matches: 6. The germline CDR1 and CDR2 sequences are SGHKS and YYEKEE (reference sequence). The CDR3 is 14 amino acids. CDR3: CASSWDSRGYGYTF. The CDR3 DNA is TGTGCCAGCAGCTGGGACAGCCGGGGCTATGGCTACACCTTC.

This clonotype was counted between two and nine times. The V and J genes are TRBV12-3 or TRBV12-4 and TRBJ2-7; no reliable D call. Trimming left V 5 bases short and J 2 bases short, with 10 bases between. The CDR3 length is 13 residues. The CDR3 bases are TGTGCCAGCAGTAAGACAAAAACCTACGAGCAGTACGTC. This codes for CASSKTKTYEQYV.

With regard to this clonotype: Possible read error: a much larger clone is one base away. The chain uses TRBV29-1 and TRBJ1-3; weak D call: TRBD1 (5 bases). Germline loops: CDR1 SQVTM, CDR2 ANQGSEA. CDR3 length equals 14 residues. The CDR3 DNA sequence: TGCATCGCAACCGGGCACAGGTCTGGAAACACCATATATTTT. Translated: CIATGHRSGNTIYF.

A few counts support this clonotype. The V and J genes are TRBV6-5 and TRBJ2-3; 12 nucleotides line up with TRBD2. With 4 bases clipped from V and 1 base from J, the junction kept 6 bases outside the gene matches. Germline CDR1 MNHEY, CDR2 SVGAGI. The CDR3 extends over 17 amino acids. The CDR3 DNA is TGTGCCAGCAGTTCCGCCGGACTAGCGGGGCGCACAGATACGCAGTATTTT. This sequence encodes CASSSAGLAGRTDTQYF.

The rearrangement uses TRBV7-9 and TRBJ1-1; perhaps TRBD1 as D (5 bases). The germline gives CDR1 SEHNR, CDR2 FQNEAQ (reference sequence). With 4 bases removed from V and 1 base from J, the gap between germline ends came to 13 bases. This CDR3 spans 15 amino acids. The CDR3 reads CASSSGAMGNTEAFF. The CDR3 DNA sequence: TGTGCCAGCAGCTCCGGGGCCATGGGGAACACTGAAGCTTTCTTT.

The rearrangement links TRBV12-5 to TRBJ2-2; TRBD1 matches at 7 bases. V shed 7 bases, J shed 4 bases, and the junction held 9 bases outside the gene matches. CDR1 and CDR2 from the germline V gene are LGHNT and FRNRAP. The CDR3 is 15 amino acids. The CDR3 loop reads CASDNRDSPTGELFF. As DNA, the CDR3 is TGTGCTAGTGACAACAGGGACAGCCCCACCGGGGAGCTGTTTTTT.

This clonotype was seen repeatedly, ten times or more. The chain couples TRBV9 to TRBJ2-7; D not resolved. The CDR3 consists of 15 residues. Germline CDR1 reads SGDLS; CDR2 reads YYNGEE. V dropped 3 bases and J dropped 2 bases, with 15 bases sitting between them. The CDR3 is CASSGSSSGAYEQYF. The CDR3, as DNA: TGTGCCAGCAGCGGCTCATCCAGTGGGGCCTACGAGCAGTACTTC.

This chain joins TRBV7-2 and TRBJ1-1; 7 bases fit TRBD1. Germline V lookup: CDR1 SGHTA, CDR2 FQGNSA. CDR3 length: 16 residues. V gave up 5 bases and J gave up 1 base; unmatched junction bases: 10. The DNA for the CDR3 is TGTGCCAGCAGCCCTTACAGGGGTGGTGCGAACACTGAAGCTTTCTTT. It yields the protein CASSPYRGGANTEAFF.

The rearrangement uses TRBV20-1 and TRBJ2-5, with 9 positions matching TRBD2. Germline CDR1 and CDR2: DFQATT and SNEGSKA (reference sequence). Trimming took 8 bases from V and 2 from J; bases not matched to a gene: 12. The CDR3 has 15 amino acids. The CDR3 sequence: CSPAEAGGLQETQYF. The CDR3 region has the DNA TGCAGTCCGGCGGAAGCGGGGGGACTTCAAGAGACCCAGTACTTC.

This chain uses TRBV7-9 with TRBJ2-3; D is undetermined. Trimming shortened V by 5 bases and J by 4 bases, and 10 bases separated the two germline ends. The CDR3 length is 13 residues. Germline CDR1 reads SEHNR; CDR2 reads FQNEAQ (reference sequence). The CDR3 bases are TGTGCCAGCAGCCCCCCCGCCTCAGATACGCAGTATTTT. It codes for CASSPPASDTQYF.

The V call is TRBV4-3, the J call TRBJ1-4; 8 bases align to TRBD1. V lost 3 bases, J lost 1 base, and 4 bases stayed unmatched. The CDR3 covers 16 residues. Germline assignment: CDR1 LGHNA and CDR2 YSLEER. For the CDR3, the DNA is TGCGCCAGCAGCCAGACAGGGGTCCGAACTAATGAAAAACTGTTTTTT. Encoded protein: CASSQTGVRTNEKLFF.

This clonotype was observed a few times. This rearrangement joins TRBV4-1 to TRBJ2-1; 11 nucleotides align to TRBD2. Germline CDR1 and CDR2: MGHRA and YSYEKL. The J segment lost 5 bases and the V segment lost 2 bases, leaving 8 bases of the junction unmatched. The CDR3 loop spans 17 amino acids. DNA of the CDR3: TGCGCCAGCAGCCAACCCGGACTAGCGGGTGATCACAATGAGCAGTTCTTC. This translates into CASSQPGLAGDHNEQFF.

This clonotype was counted only a few times. This chain connects TRBV7-9 to TRBJ2-7; 7 bases fit TRBD1. Trimming removed 4 bases from V and 3 bases from J; junction bases left unmatched: 9. CDR3 length: 15 amino acids. Germline-derived CDR1 and CDR2 are SEHNR and FQNEAQ (reference sequence). The CDR3: CASSSVRDRSYEQYF. The CDR3 DNA reads as TGTGCCAGCAGCTCCGTCCGGGACAGAAGCTACGAGCAGTACTTC.

At least ten counts were recorded for this clonotype. This chain links TRBV20-1 with TRBJ2-1; possible D gene TRBD2, 5 bases. Per germline, CDR1 DFQATT and CDR2 SNEGSKA (reference sequence). The V end lost 5 bases, the J end lost 6 bases, and 14 bases lay between the germline ends. The CDR3 runs to 13 residues. The CDR3: CSAFTNGVNEQFF. The DNA for the CDR3 is TGCAGTGCTTTTACCAACGGGGTCAATGAGCAGTTCTTC.